Listed below are T cell receptor beta chains from one sample, sequenced in a study of blood T cell repertoires in COVID-19. Using immunoSEQ multiplex PCR, the repertoire was profiled, and TCRdb retains in-frame clones only, with some absent. The sample carries 250,000 to 300,000 clones, nearly 90% recorded once. Sequencing input: PBMCs or T cells enriched from blood (not recorded which). These receptor sequences come from a woman aged 45 to 65 who had been exposed to COVID-19. Both conserved end residues are part of each CDR3. The order of the fields is V gene, J gene, CDR3 protein.

>TRBV30|TRBJ1-2
CAWTPGSGYGYTF
>TRBV10-3|TRBJ2-7
CAISGDSSYEQYF
>TRBV18|TRBJ2-7
CASSPIQGTEQYF
>TRBV12-3/TRBV12-4|TRBJ1-2
CASSLTGEYGYTF
>TRBV5-1|TRBJ1-2
CASSLEGEGYGYTF
>TRBV4-1|TRBJ2-2
CASSQDPRVGGELFF
>TRBV10-3|TRBJ1-6
CAITGGENSPLHF
>TRBV6-1|TRBJ1-1
CASSERAAGEAFF
>TRBV10-3|TRBJ2-1
CAISESPSGGPHAPLF
>TRBV6-9|TRBJ2-1
CARGENNEQFF
>TRBV3-1/TRBV3-2|TRBJ2-7
CASSPTQGQGAYEQYF
>TRBV5-4|TRBJ1-6
CASRIGQGDSPLHF
>TRBV28|TRBJ1-4
CASSVQGANEKLFF
>TRBV18|TRBJ2-2
CASSPQGLNTGELFF
>TRBV6-5|TRBJ2-3
CATLWAPTSTDTQYF
>TRBV15|TRBJ1-2
CATSRSKTTGMWTF
>TRBV2|TRBJ2-7
CASRLAGGAYEQYF
>TRBV5-1|TRBJ1-2
CASSLGGEGGYTF
>TRBV10-3|TRBJ2-2
CAISFDSVGTGELFF
>TRBV30|TRBJ1-3
CAWSVRKGGFGNTIYF
>TRBV27|TRBJ2-7
CASSLGSGETYEQYF
>TRBV5-8|TRBJ2-7
CASSLAWDRDSYEQYF
>TRBV7-2|TRBJ2-3
CASSPHPPAGGGKDTQYF
>TRBV5-1|TRBJ2-7
CASSLVGYEQYF
>TRBV11-1|TRBJ2-2
CASSWDTGAKTGELFF
>TRBV7-6|TRBJ2-7
CASSLAPTGSYEQYF
>TRBV9|TRBJ2-7
CASSRGQPYEQYF
>TRBV30|TRBJ2-5
CAWSPGASPQETQYF
>TRBV4-1|TRBJ2-1
CASSQGGGGAGEQFF
>TRBV7-9|TRBJ2-1
CASSLTLAGGNEQFF
>TRBV7-8|TRBJ2-6
CASSFLPGANVLTF
>TRBV9|TRBJ2-5
CASSVGQGAPKTQYF
>TRBV28|TRBJ1-1
CASSLRTNTEAFF